This T cell receptor (beta chain) was captured by sequencing in a study of early T cells in non-severe SARS-CoV-2 infection. Study details: With bulk RNA from unsorted whole blood as input, sequencing yielded unpaired chains.

Individual cDNA molecules each received unique molecular identifiers attached to them. MiXCR, run by TCRdb on the 5' RACE reads, gives a single entry per CDR3 protein. Of 55,000 to 70,000 distinct CDR3 sequences in the sample, roughly 5.3% were seen once. This clonotype was recorded many times. Trimming removed 6 bases at V and 2 bases at J, with 13 bases between. Germline V gene lookup returns CDR1 DFQATT and CDR2 SNEGSKA (reference sequence). This CDR3 is built from 14 residues. This receptor was obtained from an adult who was a healthcare worker with PCR-confirmed SARS-CoV-2 infection or an uninfected control (not recorded which). Sample: whole blood. V and J are TRBV20-1 and TRBJ2-2; the D gene could be TRBD1 or TRBD2 (5 bases each). CDR3 loop: CSARSGGNTGELFF. CDR3 sequence (DNA): TGCAGTGCCCGAAGTGGGGGAAACACCGGGGAGCTGTTTTTT.